A selection of T cell receptor beta chains follows, all from one sample in a study of beta chain features in type 1 diabetes. Data came from immunoSEQ multiplex PCR; TCRdb stores just in-frame clones and leaves some out. The sample has roughly 180,000 clones; approximately 8% are singletons. The sequenced sample was central memory CD4+ T cells from blood. All receptors derive from a man aged 18 to 30 with type 1 diabetes. CDR3s include the opening cysteine and the closing phenylalanine or tryptophan. D genes are given only for firm matches. The size entry is marked missing in some rows and otherwise reads once, few, many or a size class.

-	few	TRBV5-1	TRBJ2-5	TGCGCCAGCAGCTTAAATTGGGGCGAGACCCAGTACTTC	CASSLNWGETQYF
-	-	TRBV4-3	TRBJ1-4	TGCGCCAGCAGCCAAGAGCCAGGCGGGGGTGACAAACTGTTTTTT	CASSQEPGGGDKLFF
-	-	TRBV11-2	TRBJ1-1	TGTGCCAGCAGCGCCCACAGGAACACTGAAGCTTTCTTT	CASSAHRNTEAFF
TRBD1	few	TRBV7-2	TRBJ2-7	TGTGCCAGCAGCCCGGGACAGGCCTCCTACGAGCAGTACTTC	CASSPGQASYEQYF
-	-	TRBV7-9	TRBJ2-7	TGTGCCAGCAGCCCAGCAGAGTCGTCCGGGTCCTACGAGCAGTACTTC	CASSPAESSGSYEQYF
TRBD2	few	TRBV7-2	TRBJ2-7	TGTGCCAGCAGCTTAGCAGGCGGGAGAGAGGGCTACGAGCAGTACTTC	CASSLAGGREGYEQYF
TRBD1	-	TRBV29-1	TRBJ2-5	TGCAGCGTTGGGTGGGACAGGGGGCGAGAGACCCAGTACTTC	CSVGWDRGRETQYF
TRBD2	-	TRBV19	TRBJ2-4	TGTGCCAGTAGTACCCCGGGGGGGGGATGGGACATTCAGTACTTC	CASSTPGGGWDIQYF
-	-	TRBV5-1	TRBJ2-5	TGCGCCAGCAGCTTGGGCGACAGTAACCAAGAGACCCAGTACTTC	CASSLGDSNQETQYF
-	-	TRBV7-2	TRBJ2-7	TGTGCCAGCAGCTTAAACAGGGCCTACGAGCAGTACTTC	CASSLNRAYEQYF
-	-	TRBV11-2	TRBJ2-5	TGTGCCAGCAGCCCTCCTCGGATCAGCGGCCAAGAGACCCAGTACTTC	CASSPPRISGQETQYF
TRBD1	few	TRBV19	TRBJ1-5	TGTGCCAGTAGATCAGGGGGGATCAGGAATCAGCCCCAGCATTTT	CASRSGGIRNQPQHF
TRBD1	few	TRBV5-4	TRBJ2-5	TGTGCCAGCAGCCTGGGACAGGGAGAGACCCAGTACTTC	CASSLGQGETQYF
TRBD1	few	TRBV9	TRBJ2-2	TGTGCCAGCAGCGTAGTACAGGGGTCGGGGGAGCTGTTTTTT	CASSVVQGSGELFF
TRBD2	few	TRBV5-4	TRBJ2-3	TGTGCCAGCAGCGGACAAGCGGGATGGGATACGCAGTATTTT	CASSGQAGWDTQYF
-	-	TRBV6-5	TRBJ1-6	TGTGCCAGCAGTCCCCGGGAGGGGAAGGATTCACCCCTCCACTTT	CASSPREGKDSPLHF
TRBD2	-	TRBV30	TRBJ2-3	TGTGCCTGGAAGCGGGGGGGGTCGGCAGATACGCAGTATTTT	CAWKRGGSADTQYF
-	few	TRBV6-5	TRBJ2-5	TGTGCCACCCTTCGGGCGGGTAGTGGGGAGACCCAGTACTTC	CATLRAGSGETQYF
-	-	TRBV10-3	TRBJ2-5	TGTGCCATTTCGGGGACTCAAGAGACCCAGTACTTC	CAISGTQETQYF
TRBD1	few	TRBV7-9	TRBJ1-1	TGTGCCAGCCGACAGGGGAACACTGAAGCTTTCTTT	CASRQGNTEAFF
TRBD2	few	TRBV18	TRBJ2-7	TGTGCCAGCCGACCCGGGACTAGCGGCTACGAGCAGTACTTC	CASRPGTSGYEQYF
TRBD2	-	TRBV28	TRBJ2-7	TGTGCCAGCAGTCGACTAGCGGGAGCTTACGAGCAGTACTTC	CASSRLAGAYEQYF
TRBD1	few	TRBV4-3	TRBJ2-5	TGCGCCAGCAGCCCGGACAGGGAAGAGACCCAGTACTTC	CASSPDREETQYF
TRBD2	few	TRBV30	TRBJ2-1	TGTGCCTGGGGGGGGACTAGCGGGAGCTCCTACAATGAGCAGTTCTTC	CAWGGTSGSSYNEQFF
-	-	TRBV28	TRBJ1-5	TGTGCCAGCAATTTGCTAAATCAGCCCCAGCATTTT	CASNLLNQPQHF
TRBD1	-	TRBV7-9	TRBJ1-2	TGTGCCAGCAGCCCTGGACAGGGCTCAGCCTATGGCTACACCTTC	CASSPGQGSAYGYTF
TRBD1	-	TRBV30	TRBJ2-7	TGTGCCTGGGCGATCACGACCGGGACAGGGCCTTTCGAGCAGTACTTC	CAWAITTGTGPFEQYF
TRBD2	-	TRBV9	TRBJ2-3	TGTGCCAGCAGCGTGACTAGCGGGAGGGCCGGGACAGATACGCAGTATTTT	CASSVTSGRAGTDTQYF
-	few	TRBV15	TRBJ1-5	TGTGCCACCAGCAGAGATCCTGGGGTCAGAAGAGGGTATCAGCCCCAGCATTTT	CATSRDPGVRRGYQPQHF
-	-	TRBV19	TRBJ2-2	TGTGCCAGTATAGCGCTAGCCGGCGGGGAGCTGTTTTTT	CASIALAGGELFF